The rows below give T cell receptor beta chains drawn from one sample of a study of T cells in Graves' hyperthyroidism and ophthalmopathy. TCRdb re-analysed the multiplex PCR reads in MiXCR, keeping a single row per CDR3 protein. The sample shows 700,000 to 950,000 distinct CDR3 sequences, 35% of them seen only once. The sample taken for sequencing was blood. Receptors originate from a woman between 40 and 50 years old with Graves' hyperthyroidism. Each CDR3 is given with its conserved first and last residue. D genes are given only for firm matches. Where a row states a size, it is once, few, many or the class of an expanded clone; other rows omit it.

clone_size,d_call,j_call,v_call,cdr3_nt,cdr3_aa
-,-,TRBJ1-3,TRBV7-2,TGTGCCAGCGGCTTAGCCATACAGGGAGGTGGAAACACCATATATTTT,CASGLAIQGGGNTIYF
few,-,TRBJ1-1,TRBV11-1,TGTGCCAGCAGCTTAGCGGTGACGGCAGAGAAACCCACTGAAGCTTTCTTT,CASSLAVTAEKPTEAFF
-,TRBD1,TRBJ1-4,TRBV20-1,TGCAGTGCTTACCACAGGGGTTCCGAAAAACTGTTTTTT,CSAYHRGSEKLFF
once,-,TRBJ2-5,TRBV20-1,TGCAGTGCTGGGACGGGGAAAGAGACCCAGTACTTC,CSAGTGKETQYF
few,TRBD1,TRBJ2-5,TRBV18,TGTGCCAGCTCCCCTGGGACAGGGAAGACCCAGTACTTC,CASSPGTGKTQYF
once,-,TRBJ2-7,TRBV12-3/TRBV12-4,TGTGCCAGCAGTTTGGAAGGGCTCTACGAGCAGTACTTC,CASSLEGLYEQYF
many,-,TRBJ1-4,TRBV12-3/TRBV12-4,TGTGCCAGCAGGTCCGGGCGGGGTGATGAAAAACTGTTTTTT,CASRSGRGDEKLFF
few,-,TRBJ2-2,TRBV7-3,TGTGCCAGCAGCTTCGAGGGGAGCACCGGGGAGCTGTTTTTT,CASSFEGSTGELFF
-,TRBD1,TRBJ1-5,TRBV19,TGTGCCAGTAGTATCAACAGGGGGGAGGGTCAGCCCCAGCATTTT,CASSINRGEGQPQHF
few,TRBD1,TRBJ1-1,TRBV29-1,TGCAGCGTTGACAGGGGGCGGGACACTGAAGCTTTCTTT,CSVDRGRDTEAFF
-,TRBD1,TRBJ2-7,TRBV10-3,TGTGCCATCAGTAGGGACAGGGTGGCCGACTCCTACGAGCAGTACTTC,CAISRDRVADSYEQYF
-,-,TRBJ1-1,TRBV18,TGTGCCAGCTCACCGACAGACCCCACTGAAGCTTTCTTT,CASSPTDPTEAFF
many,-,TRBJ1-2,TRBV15,TGTGCCACCAGCAGAGATAGGACAGCTTATGGCTACACCTTC,CATSRDRTAYGYTF
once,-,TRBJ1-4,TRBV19,TGTGCCAGCCAAAGGAGAGGAGCAACTAATGAAAAACTGTTTTTT,CASQRRGATNEKLFF
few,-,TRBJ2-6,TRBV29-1,TGCAGCGTTGAAACGGGCAGACTCTCTGGGGCCAACGTCCTGACTTTC,CSVETGRLSGANVLTF
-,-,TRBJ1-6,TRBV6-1,TGTGCCAGCTCGGCGGACCTTAATTCACCCCTCCACTTT,CASSADLNSPLHF
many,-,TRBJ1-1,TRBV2,TGTGCCAGCCGTTCGGGGGCTGCGAACACTGAAGCTTTCTTT,CASRSGAANTEAFF
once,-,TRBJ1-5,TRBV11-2,TGTGCCAGCAGCTTGACCGGACATAGCAATCAGCCCCAGCATTTT,CASSLTGHSNQPQHF
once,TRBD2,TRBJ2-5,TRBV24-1,TGTGCCACCAGTGATTACCCCACCAGCGGGAAAGAGACCCAGTACTTC,CATSDYPTSGKETQYF
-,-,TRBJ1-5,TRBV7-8,TGTGCCAGCAGCTTGCCGGCAGATACGCAGCATTTT,CASSLPADTQHF
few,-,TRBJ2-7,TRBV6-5,TGTGCCAGCAGCCAGATCCCCAACGAGCAGTACTTC,CASSQIPNEQYF
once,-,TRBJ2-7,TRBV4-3,TGCGCCAGCAGCCAATTTTTCCGGCAGGGAGTACACGAGCAGTACTTC,CASSQFFRQGVHEQYF
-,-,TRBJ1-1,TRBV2,TGTGCCAGCAGTTACGCAGGCTCCACTGAAGCTTTCTTT,CASSYAGSTEAFF
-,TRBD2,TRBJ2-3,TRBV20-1,TGCAGTGCTAGAGATACCTGGGGCGGGGGGGCCAAAGATACGCAGTATTTT,CSARDTWGGGAKDTQYF
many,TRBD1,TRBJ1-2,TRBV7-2,TGTGCCAGCAGCTTAGGACAGGGGGCGAGCTATGGCTACACCTTC,CASSLGQGASYGYTF
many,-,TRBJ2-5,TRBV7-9,TGTGCCAGCAGCTTGCCCAGGGGAGAGACCCAGTACTTC,CASSLPRGETQYF
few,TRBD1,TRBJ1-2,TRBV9,TGTGCCAGCAGCCCGTTGACAGGGGAGTGGGGCTACACCTTC,CASSPLTGEWGYTF
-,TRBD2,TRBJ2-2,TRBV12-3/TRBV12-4,TGTGCCAGCAGTTCAGCGGGAGTAGCGGGCACCGGGGAGCTGTTTTTT,CASSSAGVAGTGELFF
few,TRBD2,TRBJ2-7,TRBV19,TGTGCCAGTAGTACGACTATAGCGGGAGCCGACGAGCAGTACTTC,CASSTTIAGADEQYF
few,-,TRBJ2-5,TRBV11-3,TGTGCCAGCAGCAGCAGGCCCTGGGGCCAAGAGACCCAGTACTTC,CASSSRPWGQETQYF
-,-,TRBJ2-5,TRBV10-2,TGCGCCAGCAGTGAAATTTTTCGGGAGCTGGAAGAGACCCAGTACTTC,CASSEIFRELEETQYF
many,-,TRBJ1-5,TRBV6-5,TGTGCCAGCAAGGCAGGGAATCAGCCCCAGCATTTT,CASKAGNQPQHF
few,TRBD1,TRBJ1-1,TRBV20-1,TGCAGTGCTCGGGTAAAGACAGGGTATATGAACACTGAAGCTTTCTTT,CSARVKTGYMNTEAFF
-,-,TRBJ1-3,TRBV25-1,TGTACCAGCAGTGAAGGAGCACCGAGCTCTGGAAACACCATATATTTT,CTSSEGAPSSGNTIYF
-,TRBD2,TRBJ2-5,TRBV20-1,TGCAGTGCTAGTGCGGCAGCGGGGAAAGAGACCCAGTACTTC,CSASAAAGKETQYF
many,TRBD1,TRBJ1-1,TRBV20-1,TGCAGTGCCCCGCGACAGGGATACAACACTGAAGCTTTCTTT,CSAPRQGYNTEAFF
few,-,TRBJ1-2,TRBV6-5,TGTGCCAGCAGTTACCGCGGGGAATTCTATGGCTACACCTTC,CASSYRGEFYGYTF
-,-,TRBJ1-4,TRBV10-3,TGTGCCATCAGTGTCGGAGGGGACGGAAAACTGTTTTTT,CAISVGGDGKLFF
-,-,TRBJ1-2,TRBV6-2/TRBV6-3,TGTGCCAGCAACCAACAGGTCGATGGGGATGGCTACACCTTC,CASNQQVDGDGYTF
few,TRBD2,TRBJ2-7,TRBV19,TGTGCCAGTAGTACAGTGCCCGGGACTAGCGGAACCGCCTACTCCTACGAGCAGTACTTC,CASSTVPGTSGTAYSYEQYF
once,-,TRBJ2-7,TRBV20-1,TGCAGTGCTAGTAGTTCCTACGAGCAGTACTTC,CSASSSYEQYF
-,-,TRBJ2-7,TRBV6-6,TGTGCCAGCAGCCGTCCAGGGGACGAGCAGTACTTC,CASSRPGDEQYF
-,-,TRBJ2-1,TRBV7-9,TGTGCCAGCAGCTCCTCCCTAGGTGAGCAGTTCTTC,CASSSSLGEQFF
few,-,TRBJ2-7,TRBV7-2,TGTGCCAGCAGCTTAGGCCCCTTTACCGAGCAGTACTTC,CASSLGPFTEQYF
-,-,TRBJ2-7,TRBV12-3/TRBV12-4,TGTGCTAGTGGTTTGGTAGTATGGTCCGAGCAGTACTTC,CASGLVVWSEQYF
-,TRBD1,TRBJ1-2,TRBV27,TGTGCCAGCAGTTTAGGGACAGGGGGAAATGGCTACACCTTC,CASSLGTGGNGYTF
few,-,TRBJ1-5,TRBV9,TGTGCCAGCAGTCCGATCTACCGGGACAAAAATCAGCCCCAGCATTTT,CASSPIYRDKNQPQHF
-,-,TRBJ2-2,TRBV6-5,TGTGCCAGCAATAACTACCCGAACACCGGGGAGCTGTTTTTT,CASNNYPNTGELFF
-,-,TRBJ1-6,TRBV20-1,TGCAGTGCTAGTGAGAAAGGGCACTATAATTCACCCCTCCACTTT,CSASEKGHYNSPLHF
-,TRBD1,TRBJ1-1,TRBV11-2,TGTGCCAGCAGCTTAGTTAAGGGACAGGCGAACACTGAAGCTTTCTTT,CASSLVKGQANTEAFF
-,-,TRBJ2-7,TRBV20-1,TGCAGTGCTAGAGAGGGTTGGCAGACGCCCTACGAGCAGTACTTC,CSAREGWQTPYEQYF
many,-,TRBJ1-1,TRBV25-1,TGTGCCAGCAGTGATTCATGGGCCAGCACTGAAGCTTTCTTT,CASSDSWASTEAFF
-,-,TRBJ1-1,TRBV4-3,TGCGCCAGCAGCCAAGCTTTTTTGACAGCTAACACTGAAGCTTTCTTT,CASSQAFLTANTEAFF
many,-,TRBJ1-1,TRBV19,TGTGCCAGCAAAAAAAGGGGGGCTAACACTGAAGCTTTCTTT,CASKKRGANTEAFF